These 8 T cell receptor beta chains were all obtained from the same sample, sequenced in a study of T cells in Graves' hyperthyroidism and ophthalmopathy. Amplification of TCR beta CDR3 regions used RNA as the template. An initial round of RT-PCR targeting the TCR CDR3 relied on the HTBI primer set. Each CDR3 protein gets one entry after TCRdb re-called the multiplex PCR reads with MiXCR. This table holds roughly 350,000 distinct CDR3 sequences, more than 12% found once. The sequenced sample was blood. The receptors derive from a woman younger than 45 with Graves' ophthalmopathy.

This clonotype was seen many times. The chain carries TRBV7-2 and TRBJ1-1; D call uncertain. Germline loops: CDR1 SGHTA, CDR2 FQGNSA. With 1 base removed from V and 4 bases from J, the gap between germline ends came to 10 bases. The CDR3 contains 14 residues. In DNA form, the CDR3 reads TGTGCCAGCAGCTTAGAAAATTGGGGCACTGAAGCTTTCTTT. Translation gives CASSLENWGTEAFF.

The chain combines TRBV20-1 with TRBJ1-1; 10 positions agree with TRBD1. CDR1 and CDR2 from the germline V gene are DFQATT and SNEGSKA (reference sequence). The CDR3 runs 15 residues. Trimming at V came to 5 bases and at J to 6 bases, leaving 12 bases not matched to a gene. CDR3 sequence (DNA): TGCAGTGCTTCTGCCGGGACAGGGGTTTCCGCTGAAGCTTTCTTT. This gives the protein CSASAGTGVSAEAFF.

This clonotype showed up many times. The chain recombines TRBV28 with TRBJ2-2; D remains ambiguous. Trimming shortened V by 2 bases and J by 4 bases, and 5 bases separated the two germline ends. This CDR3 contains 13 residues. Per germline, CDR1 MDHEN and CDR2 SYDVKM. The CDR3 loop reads CASSLVITGELFF. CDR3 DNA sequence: TGTGCCAGCAGTTTAGTAATCACCGGGGAGCTGTTTTTT.

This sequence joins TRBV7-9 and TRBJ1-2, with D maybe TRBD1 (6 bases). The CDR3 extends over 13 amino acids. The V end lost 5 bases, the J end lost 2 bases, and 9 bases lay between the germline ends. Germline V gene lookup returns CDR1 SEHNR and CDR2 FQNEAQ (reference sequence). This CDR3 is CASSGGTNYGYTF. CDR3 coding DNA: TGTGCCAGCAGCGGGGGGACAAACTATGGCTACACCTTC.

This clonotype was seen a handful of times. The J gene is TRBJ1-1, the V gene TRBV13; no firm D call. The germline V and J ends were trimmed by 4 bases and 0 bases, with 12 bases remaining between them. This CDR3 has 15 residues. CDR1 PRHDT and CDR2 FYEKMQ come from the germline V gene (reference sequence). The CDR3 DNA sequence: TGTGCCAGCAGCTCTACTGGAGATGTGAACACTGAAGCTTTCTTT. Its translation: CASSSTGDVNTEAFF.

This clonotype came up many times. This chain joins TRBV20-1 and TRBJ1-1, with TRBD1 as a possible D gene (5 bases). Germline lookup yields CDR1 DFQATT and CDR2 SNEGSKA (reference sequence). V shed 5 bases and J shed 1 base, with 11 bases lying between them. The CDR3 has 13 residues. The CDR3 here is CSAPRGQNTEAFF. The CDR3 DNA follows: TGCAGTGCTCCCCGCGGACAGAACACTGAAGCTTTCTTT.

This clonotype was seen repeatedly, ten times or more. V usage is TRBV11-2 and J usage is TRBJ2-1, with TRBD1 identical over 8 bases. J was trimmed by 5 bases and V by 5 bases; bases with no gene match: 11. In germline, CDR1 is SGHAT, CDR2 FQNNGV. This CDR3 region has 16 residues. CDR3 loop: CASSMRRDRTDNEQFF. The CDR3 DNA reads TGTGCCAGCAGCATGCGCCGGGACAGGACGGACAATGAGCAGTTCTTC.

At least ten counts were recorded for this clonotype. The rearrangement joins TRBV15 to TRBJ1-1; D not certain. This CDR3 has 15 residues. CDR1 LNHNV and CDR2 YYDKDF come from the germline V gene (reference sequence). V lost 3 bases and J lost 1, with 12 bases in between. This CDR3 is CATSRAEKGNTEAFF. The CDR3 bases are TGTGCCACCAGCAGGGCCGAAAAGGGGAACACTGAAGCTTTCTTT.